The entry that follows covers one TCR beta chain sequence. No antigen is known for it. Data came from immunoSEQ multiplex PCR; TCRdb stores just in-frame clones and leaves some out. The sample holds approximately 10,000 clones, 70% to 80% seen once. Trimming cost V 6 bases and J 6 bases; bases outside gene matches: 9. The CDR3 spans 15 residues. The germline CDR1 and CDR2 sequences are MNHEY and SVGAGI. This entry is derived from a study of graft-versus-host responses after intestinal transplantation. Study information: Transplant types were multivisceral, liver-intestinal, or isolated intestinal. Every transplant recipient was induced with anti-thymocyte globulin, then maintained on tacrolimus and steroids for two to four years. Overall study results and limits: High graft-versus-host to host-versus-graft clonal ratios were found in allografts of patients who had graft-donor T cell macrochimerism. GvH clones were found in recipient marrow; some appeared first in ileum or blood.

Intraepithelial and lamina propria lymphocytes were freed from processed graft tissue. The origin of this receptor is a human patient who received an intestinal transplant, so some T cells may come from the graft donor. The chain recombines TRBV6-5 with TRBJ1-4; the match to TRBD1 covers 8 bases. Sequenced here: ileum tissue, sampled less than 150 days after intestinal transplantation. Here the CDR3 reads CASRRWTGRDEKLFF. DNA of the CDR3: TGTGCCAGCAGGCGGTGGACAGGGAGGGATGAAAAACTGTTTTTT.